This T cell receptor (beta chain) derives from a study of T cells expressing NK-cell markers. Reprocessing the 5' RACE reads, TCRdb reports a single entry for every CDR3 protein and omits DNA. The sample holds 130,000 to 150,000 distinct CDR3 sequences. This CDR3 is built from 16 residues. Germline V lookup: CDR1 MNHEY, CDR2 SVGEGT. The clonotype comes from a man in his late teens or twenties in good health. Source material: blood T cells: a sorted CD56 or NKG2C T cell subset, CD4+ or CD8+ T cells, or bulk PBMC T cells (not recorded which). V is TRBV6-2 or TRBV6-3 and J is TRBJ2-1; TCRdb selects TRBD2, and the lack of DNA leaves this call unchecked. The CDR3 loop reads CASSHDGGGIYNEQFF.